These 29 T cell receptor beta chains share one sample of origin, sequenced in a study of cytomegalovirus exposure and HLA in healthy donors. The PCR employed 60 Vbeta primers together with 13 Jbeta primers. Generated by immunoSEQ multiplex PCR, the TCRdb table keeps only in-frame clones and is missing some. The table shows 150,000 to 200,000 clones, with approximately 82% occurring only once. Specimen: PBMCs. The receptors stem from a man between 18 and 35 years old in good health and CMV-seropositive.

The chain has TRBV7-6 and TRBJ2-1; 7 nucleotides align to TRBD1. Trimming cost V 1 base and J 5 bases; bases outside gene matches: 11. The germline V gene has CDR1 SGHVS and CDR2 FNYEAQ. This CDR3 contains 17 residues. In nucleotides, the CDR3 is TGTGCCAGCAGCTTAGAGTTAAAGTTGACAGGGAACAATGAGCAGTTCTTC. It translates to CASSLELKLTGNNEQFF.

The chain is built from TRBV13 and TRBJ2-7; 8 nucleotides agree with TRBD1. This CDR3 is 17 amino acids long. J lost 4 bases, V lost 6 bases, and 17 bases had no gene match. Germline CDR1 reads PRHDT; CDR2 reads FYEKMQ (reference sequence). The CDR3 protein is CASSLRPRNRGTYEQYF. The CDR3 DNA reads as TGTGCCAGCAGTCTACGGCCCCGAAACAGGGGGACGTACGAGCAGTACTTC. The variable domain in full, with the rest retrieved from reference TRBV13 and TRBJ2-7, is AAGVIQSPRHLIKEKRETATLKCYPIPRHDTVYWYQQGPGQDPQFLISFYEKMQSDKGSIPDRFSAQQFSDYHSELNMSSLELGDSALYFCASSLRPRNRGTYEQYFGPGTRLTVT.

This rearrangement joins TRBV28 to TRBJ1-1; D not resolved. CDR1 and CDR2 (germline): MDHEN, SYDVKM. V lost 3 bases and J lost 1, with 9 bases in between. The CDR3 consists of 14 residues. The CDR3 spells CASSFGRKNTEAFF. CDR3 bases: TGTGCCAGCAGTTTTGGGCGCAAGAACACTGAAGCTTTCTTT.

This clone was seen just once. The rearrangement uses TRBV7-8 and TRBJ2-7; no clear D. Trimming took off 5 bases at V and 4 bases at J, with 12 bases between the two ends. CDR3 size: 13 residues. Germline values: CDR1 SGHVS, CDR2 FQNEAQ. The DNA of the CDR3 is TGTGCCAGCAGCCCAACTTTTAGATACGAGCAGTACTTC. It codes for CASSPTFRYEQYF.

This clone has just one count. J is TRBJ2-3 and V is TRBV13; TRBD2 matches 8 bases. This CDR3 has 17 amino acids. The germline V gene encodes CDR1 PRHDT and CDR2 FYEKMQ (reference sequence). V gave up 5 bases and J gave up 6 bases; unmatched junction bases: 16. This CDR3 reads CASSILAGQTTRDTQYF. The CDR3 nucleotides are TGTGCCAGCAGCATCTTAGCGGGGCAAACGACAAGGGATACGCAGTATTTT.

This rearrangement joins TRBV7-3 to TRBJ2-1, with D possibly being TRBD1 (5 bases). The CDR3 totals 14 residues. CDR1 is SGHTA, CDR2 FQGTGA, per germline. Between the trimmed V and J ends, which lost 4 bases and 4 bases, there was a span of 11 bases. The CDR3 DNA follows: TGTGCCAGCAGCTCCTCTGGGGCTTACAATGAGCAGTTCTTC. Protein product: CASSSSGAYNEQFF.

The rearrangement uses TRBV28 and TRBJ1-2, with D perhaps TRBD1 (5 bases). The CDR3 has 12 amino acids. V was shortened by 5 bases and J by 9 bases, with 13 bases between the two germline ends. Looked up from germline, CDR1 is MDHEN and CDR2 is SYDVKM. The CDR3 protein is CASSVQGISYTF. CDR3 nucleotides: TGTGCCAGCAGTGTCCAGGGAATAAGCTACACCTTC.

The rearrangement uses TRBV7-3 and TRBJ1-1; TRBD1 might be the D (5 bases). In germline, CDR1 is SGHTA, CDR2 FQGTGA. V was pared by 5 bases and J by 5 bases, with 30 bases between. The CDR3 has 19 amino acids. The CDR3 is CASSPPEVSVSGRGTEAFF. The DNA of the CDR3 is TGTGCCAGCAGCCCTCCTGAGGTGTCTGTCTCGGGGCGGGGAACTGAAGCTTTCTTT.

V is TRBV27 and J is TRBJ2-1, with 8 bases fitting TRBD1. Trimming took 2 bases from V and 4 from J; bases not matched to a gene: 7. The CDR3 has 16 amino acids. Germline-derived CDR1 and CDR2 are MNHEY and SMNVEV (reference sequence). Here the CDR3 DNA reads TGTGCCAGCAGTTTAGATATGGGACAGGCATACAATGAGCAGTTCTTC. This encodes CASSLDMGQAYNEQFF.

The chain is built from TRBV6-6 and TRBJ2-7, with D possibly TRBD1 on 5 matching bases. The CDR3 runs 11 residues. Trimming pared 6 bases from V and 3 bases from J, leaving 6 bases between. Germline CDR1 is MNHNY and CDR2 is SVGAGI (reference sequence). The CDR3 nucleotides are TGTGCCAGCAGCGACAGCTACGAGCAGTACTTC. This gives the protein CASSDSYEQYF.

In nucleotides, the CDR3 is TGTGCCAGCACGGACAGGGAGGTCGACACTGAAGCTTTCTTT. This codes for CASTDREVDTEAFF. This rearrangement joins TRBV28 to TRBJ1-1; 8 bases align to TRBD1. The CDR3 length is 14 residues. V lost 7 bases, J lost 3 bases, and 7 bases stayed unmatched. Germline assignment: CDR1 MDHEN and CDR2 SYDVKM.

This clone was detected once. The chain recombines TRBV7-9 with TRBJ2-1; 11 bases map to TRBD2. V was clipped by 5 bases and J by 8 bases; unmatched bases: 14. Germline V gives CDR1 SEHNR, CDR2 FQNEAQ (reference sequence). There are 17 residues in the CDR3. CDR3 region: CASSREIAGGPGDEQFF. The CDR3, as DNA: TGTGCCAGCAGCCGAGAAATAGCGGGAGGGCCTGGAGATGAGCAGTTCTTC. The complete variable domain, with remaining parts taken from reference TRBV7-9 and TRBJ2-1, reads DTGVSQNPRHKITKRGQNVTFRCDPISEHNRLYWYRQTLGQGPEFLTYFQNEAQLEKSRLLSDRFSAERPKGSFSTLEIQRTEQGDSAMYLCASSREIAGGPGDEQFFGPGTRLTVL.

The chain carries TRBV5-1 and TRBJ1-3, with D possibly being TRBD1 (5 bases). CDR3 length equals 16 residues. Trimming left V 0 bases short and J 2 bases short, with 12 bases between. CDR1 and CDR2 from the germline V gene are SGHRS and YFSETQ. The CDR3 is CASSLGGDAAGNTIYF. The CDR3 nucleotides read TGCGCCAGCAGCTTGGGGGGGGATGCTGCTGGAAACACCATATATTTT. Complete variable domain (other parts from reference TRBV5-1 and TRBJ1-3): KAGVTQTPRYLIKTRGQQVTLSCSPISGHRSVSWYQQTPGQGLQFLFEYFSETQRNKGNFPGRFSGRQFSNSRSEMNVSTLELGDSALYLCASSLGGDAAGNTIYFGEGSWLTVV.

This clone was found once. The chain recombines TRBV27 with TRBJ2-3; possibly TRBD2 for D (6 bases). Germline V gene lookup returns CDR1 MNHEY and CDR2 SMNVEV (reference sequence). V dropped 2 bases and J dropped 0 bases, with 15 bases sitting between them. The CDR3 covers 17 residues. In nucleotides, the CDR3 is TGTGCCAGCAGTTTAGCGGGATACCCTTCTAGCACAGATACGCAGTATTTT. Translated: CASSLAGYPSSTDTQYF.

This rearrangement joins TRBV2 to TRBJ2-7; TRBD2 aligns across 9 bases. Germline V CDR1 and CDR2: SNHLY, FYNNEI. J was trimmed by 0 bases and V by 0 bases; bases with no gene match: 0. The CDR3 contains 15 residues. CDR3 amino acids: CASSEATSGSYEQYF. CDR3 DNA sequence: TGTGCCAGCAGTGAAGCGACTAGCGGCTCCTACGAGCAGTACTTC.

The chain combines TRBV19 with TRBJ2-1; perhaps TRBD2 as D (5 bases). This CDR3 has 15 amino acids. V was pared by 3 bases and J by 2 bases, with 11 bases between. Germline CDR1 is LNHDA and CDR2 is SQIVND (reference sequence). CDR3 sequence (DNA): TGTGCCAGTAGTATCACCGGGAACGCCTACAATGAGCAGTTCTTC. Translated: CASSITGNAYNEQFF.

DNA of the CDR3: TGTGCCAGCAGTCTACTAGCGGGAGGCGGCAATGAGCAGTTCTTC. It encodes CASSLLAGGGNEQFF. This chain connects TRBV6-5 to TRBJ2-1; 12 bases map to TRBD2. This CDR3 contains 15 residues. The germline gives CDR1 MNHEY, CDR2 SVGAGI. The V gene end was trimmed by 5 bases and the J gene end by 6 bases; junction bases not matched to a gene: 5.

The chain is built from TRBV5-1 and TRBJ2-5; TRBD1 is a possible D gene (5 bases). V lost 4 bases and J lost 2, with 18 bases in between. CDR3 length: 16 residues. Germline V gene lookup returns CDR1 SGHRS and CDR2 YFSETQ. CDR3 DNA: TGCGCCAGCAGCCCGTTGGACACAGAGTCTCAAGAGACCCAGTACTTC. Translation: CASSPLDTESQETQYF.

V and J are TRBV12-1 and TRBJ2-3; TRBD2, the table's D call, was not compared with the DNA. TRBV12-1 is described as a pseudogene. This CDR3 contains 17 residues. The CDR3 protein is CASSFRVTSGSTDTQYF. The DNA for the CDR3 is TGTGCCAGCAGCTTTAGGGTTACTAGCGGGAGCACAGATACGCAGTATTTT.

The rearrangement links TRBV28 to TRBJ1-1; no reliable D call. The length of the CDR3 is 14 residues. CDR1 MDHEN and CDR2 SYDVKM come from the germline V gene. Trimming stripped 5 bases from V and 4 bases from J, with 14 bases between. The CDR3 region is CASSILPRGTEAFF. The CDR3 coding sequence is TGTGCCAGCAGTATCCTTCCTCGAGGCACTGAAGCTTTCTTT.

The chain is built from TRBV29-1 and TRBJ1-1; D is unresolved. Trimming took 7 bases from V and 3 from J, leaving 12 bases between them. The CDR3 is 12 residues long. Germline V gives CDR1 SQVTM, CDR2 ANQGSEA. The CDR3 DNA reads as TGCAGCGGGTCAGTTCAGGACACTGAAGCTTTCTTT. This sequence encodes CSGSVQDTEAFF. Supplemented by reference TRBV29-1 and TRBJ1-1, the full variable domain reads SAVISQKPSRDICQRGTSLTIQCQVDSQVTMMFWYRQQPGQSLTLIATANQGSEATYESGFVIDKFPISRPNLTFSTLTVSNMSPEDSSIYLCSGSVQDTEAFFGQGTRLTVV.

The rearrangement joins TRBV5-6 to TRBJ2-7; TRBD1 matches 11 bases. Trimming at V came to 4 bases and at J to 7 bases, leaving 7 bases not matched to a gene. CDR1 is SGHDT, CDR2 YYEEEE, per germline. This CDR3 has 14 amino acids. Here the CDR3 reads CASSPWTGGREQYF. The CDR3 coding sequence is TGTGCCAGCAGCCCGTGGACAGGGGGCAGGGAGCAGTACTTC.

This clone was seen only a few times. V is TRBV27 and J is TRBJ2-7; TRBD1 might be the D (6 bases). V lost 6 bases and J lost 5, with 17 bases in between. Germline V gives CDR1 MNHEY, CDR2 SMNVEV (reference sequence). The CDR3 length is 14 residues. The CDR3 sequence: CASSRGPGFHEQYF. CDR3 nucleotides: TGTGCCAGCAGCAGGGGCCCAGGTTTCCACGAGCAGTACTTC.

The chain couples TRBV2 to TRBJ2-1, with 7 bases aligning to TRBD2. This CDR3 is 16 amino acids long. Germline V gene data show CDR1 as SNHLY and CDR2 as FYNNEI. The V and J ends lost 3 bases and 3 bases, in that order; junction bases with no gene match: 8. The CDR3 nucleotides read TGTGCCAGCAGTGATGTTGGGGGGGATCGCTACAATGAGCAGTTCTTC. Translation gives CASSDVGGDRYNEQFF.

The V call is TRBV27, the J call TRBJ2-1, with 10 bases matching TRBD2. The CDR3 extends over 17 amino acids. The germline V gene encodes CDR1 MNHEY and CDR2 SMNVEV (reference sequence). The trim removed 6 bases at V and 7 bases at J, leaving 15 bases unmatched. The CDR3 reads CASRTTAGTSVFNEQFF. The CDR3 DNA reads as TGTGCCAGCAGAACCACCGCCGGGACTAGCGTATTTAATGAGCAGTTCTTC.

The gene calls are TRBV28 and TRBJ1-2, with unresolved D. Deletions cut 3 bases from V and 6 bases from J, with 5 bases between. Germline CDR1 is MDHEN and CDR2 is SYDVKM. This CDR3 contains 11 residues. The CDR3 loop is CASSFQDGYTF. The DNA for the CDR3 is TGTGCCAGCAGTTTTCAGGATGGCTACACCTTC.

The gene calls are TRBV2 and TRBJ1-1; D unresolved. Germline CDR1 reads SNHLY; CDR2 reads FYNNEI. This CDR3 has 15 residues. V lost 5 bases, J lost 0 bases, and 13 bases lay in between. CDR3 loop: CASSRASQMNTEAFF. The CDR3 coding sequence is TGTGCCAGCAGTCGAGCTTCACAGATGAACACTGAAGCTTTCTTT.

The chain is built from TRBV5-1 and TRBJ2-1, with 9 positions matching TRBD2. The CDR3 length is 21 residues. Trimming at V came to 4 bases and at J to 5 bases, leaving 25 bases not matched to a gene. From germline, CDR1 is SGHRS and CDR2 YFSETQ. CDR3 residues: CASSARGAGGPVVVPHNEQFF. The CDR3 DNA reads as TGCGCCAGCAGCGCCCGGGGAGCGGGAGGCCCCGTCGTAGTTCCGCACAATGAGCAGTTCTTC.

The gene calls are TRBV28 and TRBJ2-7; D not resolved. The germline gives CDR1 MDHEN, CDR2 SYDVKM. Trimming took 7 bases from V and 2 from J, leaving 9 bases between them. The CDR3 has 12 amino acids. The CDR3, as DNA: TGTGCCAGCACTCGCTCTACCTACGAGCAGTACTTC. As protein: CASTRSTYEQYF.